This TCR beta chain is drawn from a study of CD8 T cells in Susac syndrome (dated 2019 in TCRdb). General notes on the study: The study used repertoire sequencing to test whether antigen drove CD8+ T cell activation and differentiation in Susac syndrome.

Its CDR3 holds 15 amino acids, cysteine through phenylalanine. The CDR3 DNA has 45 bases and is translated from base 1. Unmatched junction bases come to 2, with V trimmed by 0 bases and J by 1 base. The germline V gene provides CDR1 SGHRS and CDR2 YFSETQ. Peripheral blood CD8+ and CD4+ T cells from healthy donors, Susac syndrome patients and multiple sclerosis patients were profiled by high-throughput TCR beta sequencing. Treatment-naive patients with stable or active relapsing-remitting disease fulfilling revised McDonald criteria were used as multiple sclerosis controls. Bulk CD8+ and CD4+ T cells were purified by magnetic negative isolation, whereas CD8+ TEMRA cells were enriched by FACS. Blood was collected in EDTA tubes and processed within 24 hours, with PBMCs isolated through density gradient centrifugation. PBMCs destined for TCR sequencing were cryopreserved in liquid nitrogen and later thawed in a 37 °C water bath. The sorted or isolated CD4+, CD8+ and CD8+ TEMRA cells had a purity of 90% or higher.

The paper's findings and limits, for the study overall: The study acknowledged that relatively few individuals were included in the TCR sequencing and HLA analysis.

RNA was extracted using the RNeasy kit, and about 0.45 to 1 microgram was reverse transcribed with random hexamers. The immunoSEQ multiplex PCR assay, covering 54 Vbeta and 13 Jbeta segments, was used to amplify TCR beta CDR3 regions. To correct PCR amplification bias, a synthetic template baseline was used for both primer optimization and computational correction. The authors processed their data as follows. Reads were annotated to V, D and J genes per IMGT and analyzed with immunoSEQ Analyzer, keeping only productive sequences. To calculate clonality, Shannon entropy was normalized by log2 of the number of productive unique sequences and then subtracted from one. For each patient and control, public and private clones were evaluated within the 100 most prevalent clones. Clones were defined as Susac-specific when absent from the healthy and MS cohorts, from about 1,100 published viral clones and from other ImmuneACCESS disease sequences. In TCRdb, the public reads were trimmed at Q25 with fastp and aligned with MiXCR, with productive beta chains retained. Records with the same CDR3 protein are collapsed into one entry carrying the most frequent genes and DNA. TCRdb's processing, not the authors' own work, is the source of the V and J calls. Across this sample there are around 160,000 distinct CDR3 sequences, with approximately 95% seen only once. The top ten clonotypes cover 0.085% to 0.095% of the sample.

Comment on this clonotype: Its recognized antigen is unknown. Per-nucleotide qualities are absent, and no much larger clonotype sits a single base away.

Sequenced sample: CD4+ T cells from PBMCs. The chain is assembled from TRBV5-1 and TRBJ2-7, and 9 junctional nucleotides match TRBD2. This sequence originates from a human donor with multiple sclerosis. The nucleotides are TGCGCCAGCAGCTTGGAACTAGCGGGTTCCTACGAGCAGTACTTC. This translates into CASSLELAGSYEQYF.